The clone carrying this T cell receptor (beta chain) was observed at least ten times. Antigen: not known. The CDR3 runs 14 residues. V was cut by 3 bases and J by 4 bases, with 12 bases left in between. From the 5' RACE reads, TCRdb called clonotypes with MiXCR, one entry per CDR3 protein. The sample has 200,000 to 300,000 distinct CDR3 sequences; 7.5% to 9% are singletons. These data are taken from a study of CD8 T cells in ankylosing spondylitis. Notes on the study in general: Seemingly distinctive of ankylosing spondylitis blood was a TCR beta motif formed by eight highly homologous variants.

The source material was blood, either unsorted or a sorted T cell fraction (not recorded which). The receptor was derived from a male donor with ankylosing spondylitis or in good health (not recorded which). The chain joins TRBV12-3 or TRBV12-4 to TRBJ1-2; possibly TRBD1 for D (5 bases). CDR3 in amino acids: CASSFQGSSYGYTF. CDR3 bases: TGTGCCAGCAGTTTCCAGGGAAGCAGCTATGGCTACACCTTC.